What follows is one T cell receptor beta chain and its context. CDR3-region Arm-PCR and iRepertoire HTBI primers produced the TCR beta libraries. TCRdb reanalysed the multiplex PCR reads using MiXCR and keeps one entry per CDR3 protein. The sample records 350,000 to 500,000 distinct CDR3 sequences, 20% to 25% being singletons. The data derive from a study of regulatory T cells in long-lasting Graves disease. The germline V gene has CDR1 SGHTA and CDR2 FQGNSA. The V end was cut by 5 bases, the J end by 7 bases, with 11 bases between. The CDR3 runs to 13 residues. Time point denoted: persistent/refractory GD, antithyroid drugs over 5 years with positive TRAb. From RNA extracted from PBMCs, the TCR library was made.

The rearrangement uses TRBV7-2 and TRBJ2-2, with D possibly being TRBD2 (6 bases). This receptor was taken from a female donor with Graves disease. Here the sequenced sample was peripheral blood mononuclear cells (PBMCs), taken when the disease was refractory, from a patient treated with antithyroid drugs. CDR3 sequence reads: CASSPTGVGELFF. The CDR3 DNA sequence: TGTGCCAGCAGCCCCACGGGGGTCGGGGAGCTGTTTTTT.